This T cell receptor beta chain was identified during a study of blood T cell repertoires in COVID-19. Patients of the Seattle cohort, enrolled during active infection, were followed longitudinally. CDR1 MNHEY and CDR2 SVGAGI come from the germline V gene. CDR3 length equals 15 residues. Trimming removed 6 bases at V and 1 base at J, with 15 bases between. Sequencing was performed with immunoSEQ multiplex PCR; in TCRdb, only in-frame clones are kept and a portion is missing. The repertoire holds 150,000 to 200,000 clones, with about 90% as singletons. Input material: peripheral blood. The genes are TRBV6-5 and TRBJ1-1; D is perhaps TRBD1 (6 bases). The receptor comes from a woman aged 60-70 years with COVID-19, enrolled during active disease. The CDR3 sequence is CASSLRQAPNTEAFF. As DNA, the CDR3 is TGTGCCAGCAGCCTCAGACAGGCGCCGAACACTGAAGCTTTCTTT.